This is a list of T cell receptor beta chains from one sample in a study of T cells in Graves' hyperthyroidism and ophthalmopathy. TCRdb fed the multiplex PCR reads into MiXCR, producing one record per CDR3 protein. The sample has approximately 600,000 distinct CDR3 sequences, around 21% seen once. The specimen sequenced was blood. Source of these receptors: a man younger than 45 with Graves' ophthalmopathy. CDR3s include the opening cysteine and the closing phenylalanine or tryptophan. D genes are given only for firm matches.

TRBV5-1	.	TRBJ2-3	CASSLDLSRGTQYF
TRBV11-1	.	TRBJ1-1	CASSLNDAGAIEAFF
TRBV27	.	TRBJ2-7	CASSRPGTWSLYEQYF
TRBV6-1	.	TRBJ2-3	CASSEGGLAYPDTQYF
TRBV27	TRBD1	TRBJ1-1	CASRSPTGADTEAFF
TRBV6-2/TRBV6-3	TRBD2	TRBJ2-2	CASSYASSGRENTGELFF
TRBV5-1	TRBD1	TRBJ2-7	CASSSRQGFSGAPYPETYEQYF
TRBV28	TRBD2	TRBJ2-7	CASFPSGSYEQYF
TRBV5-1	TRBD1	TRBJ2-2	CASEGQGGNTGELFF
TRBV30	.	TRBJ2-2	CAWTERDGQLFF
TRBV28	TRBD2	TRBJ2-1	CASSSWRPEREEFNEQFF
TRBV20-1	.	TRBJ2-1	CSNIRDTYNEQFF
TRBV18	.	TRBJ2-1	CASLFSSPSGNEQFF
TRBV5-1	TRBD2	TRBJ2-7	CASSSGLATNEQYF
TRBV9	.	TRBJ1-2	CASSVGPGQLNYGYTF
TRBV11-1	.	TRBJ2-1	CASSLVVREPPYNEQFF
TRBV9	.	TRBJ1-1	CASSGLNAEAFF
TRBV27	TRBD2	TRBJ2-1	CASSLYSGRFNEQFF
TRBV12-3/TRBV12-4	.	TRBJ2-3	CASSSLPAGPRTDTQYF
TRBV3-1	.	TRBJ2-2	CAIREKVTGELFF
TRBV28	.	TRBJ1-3	CAGSFGGSGNTIYF
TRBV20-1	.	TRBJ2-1	CSAKDEQFF
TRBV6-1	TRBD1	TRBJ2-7	CASSPPGQGNEQYF
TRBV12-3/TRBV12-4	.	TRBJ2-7	CASSPREARAYEQYF
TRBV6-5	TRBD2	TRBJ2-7	CASSYSGEGSYEQYF
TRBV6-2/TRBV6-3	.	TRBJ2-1	CASGWTTNNEQFF
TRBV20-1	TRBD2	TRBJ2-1	CSARDGRAANNEQFF
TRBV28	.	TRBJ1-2	CASSAPLGTNYGYTF
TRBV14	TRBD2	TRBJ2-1	CASSQDVGAGANEQFF
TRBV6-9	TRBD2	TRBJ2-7	CASSYPGLAGGIEQYF
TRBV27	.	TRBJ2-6	CASSFRQSGANVLTF
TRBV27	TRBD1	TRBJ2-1	CASSSPGFFLQGESYNEQFF
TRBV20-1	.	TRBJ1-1	CSARDGWEGTEAFF
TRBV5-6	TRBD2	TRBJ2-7	CASSLETSGRPYEQYF
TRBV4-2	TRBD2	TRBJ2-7	CASSQESGPRWREYEQYF
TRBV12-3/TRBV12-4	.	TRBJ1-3	CASRLSSGNTIYF
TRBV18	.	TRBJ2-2	CASSPRQAGELFF
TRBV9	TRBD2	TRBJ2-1	CASRGDSGRGYNEQFF
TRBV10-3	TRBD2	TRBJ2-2	CASLAGGPNGELFF
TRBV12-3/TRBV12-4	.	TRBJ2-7	CASSFADLPRAYEQYF